The present TCR beta chain was sequenced within a study of glioma-infiltrating T cells after dendritic cell vaccination. Across the whole study: Patients had newly diagnosed or recurrent glioblastoma and received dendritic cell vaccines.

The CDR3 is made up of 14 amino acids. Germline-derived CDR1 and CDR2 are SGHAT and FQNNGV. V lost 5 bases to trimming and J lost 8 bases; unmatched junction nucleotides: 10. Findings of the study overall: The cohort had few patients with full blood and tumor sets.

Data came from immunoSEQ multiplex PCR; TCRdb stores just in-frame clones and leaves some out. The table has 90,000 to 140,000 clones, 90% seen once. Time point here: after dendritic cell vaccination, including at tumor progression/relapse. None of the glioblastoma patients had an isocitrate dehydrogenase mutation. The count of this clone is one. Antigen specificity is unknown. The V and J genes are TRBV11-2 and TRBJ1-2; 8 bases agree with TRBD1. The origin of this receptor is a human donor with glioblastoma. Sequencing was performed on blood, taken after dendritic cell vaccination. The CDR3 here is CASSATRGREGYTF. The CDR3 coding sequence is TGTGCCAGCAGCGCGACCAGGGGGCGCGAGGGCTACACCTTC.